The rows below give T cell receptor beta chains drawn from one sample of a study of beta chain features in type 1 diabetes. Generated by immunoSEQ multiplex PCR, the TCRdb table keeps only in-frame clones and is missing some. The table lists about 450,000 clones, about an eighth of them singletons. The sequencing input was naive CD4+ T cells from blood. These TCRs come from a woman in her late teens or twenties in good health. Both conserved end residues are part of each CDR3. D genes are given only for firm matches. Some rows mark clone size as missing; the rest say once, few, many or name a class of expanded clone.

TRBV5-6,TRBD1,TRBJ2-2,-,TGTGCCAGCATCCAGGACAGGGGGCGAGTCACCGGGGAGCTGTTTTTT,CASIQDRGRVTGELFF
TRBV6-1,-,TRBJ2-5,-,TGTGCCAGCAGTGAAGCCTCTGTTAGGACCCAGTACTTC,CASSEASVRTQYF
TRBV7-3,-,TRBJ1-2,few,TGTGCCAGCAGCCCCTCGGGGGTGGCTAACTATGGCTACACCTTC,CASSPSGVANYGYTF
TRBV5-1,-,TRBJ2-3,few,TGCGCCAGCAGCCTGACGTCGGATACGCAGTATTTT,CASSLTSDTQYF
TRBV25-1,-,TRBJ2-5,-,TGTGCCAGCAGTACTCGGGGGCGTTGGGAGACCCAGTACTTC,CASSTRGRWETQYF
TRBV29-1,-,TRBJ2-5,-,TGCAGCGTTGAGCGCGGGGTCGGAGAAACCCAGTACTTC,CSVERGVGETQYF
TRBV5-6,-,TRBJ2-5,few,TGTGCCAGCAGGGGGAGGGGGCGAAATGTCTTGAAGACCCAGTACTTC,CASRGRGRNVLKTQYF
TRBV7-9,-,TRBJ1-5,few,TGTGCCAGCAGCTTAGCAGGGGAAAATCAGCCCCAGCATTTT,CASSLAGENQPQHF
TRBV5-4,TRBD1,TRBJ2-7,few,TGTGCCAGCAGGGACAGGATCGGAAATGGGATAACCTACGAGCAGTACTTC,CASRDRIGNGITYEQYF
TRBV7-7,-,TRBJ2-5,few,TGTGCCAGCAGCTCAGGGGCTCGGGAGACCCAGTACTTC,CASSSGARETQYF
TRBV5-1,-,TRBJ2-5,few,TGCGCCAGCAGCTTCCGTCAAGAGACCCAGTACTTC,CASSFRQETQYF
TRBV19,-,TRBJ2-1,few,TGTGCCAGTAGTATGGTAAGGAGCTCCTACAATGAGCAGTTCTTC,CASSMVRSSYNEQFF
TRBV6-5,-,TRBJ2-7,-,TGTGCCAGCAGTTACGTCAGCGGCTCCTACGAGCAGTACTTC,CASSYVSGSYEQYF
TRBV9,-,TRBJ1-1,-,TGTGCCAGCAGCGTAGGCAGGGAGGCTGAAGCTTTCTTT,CASSVGREAEAFF
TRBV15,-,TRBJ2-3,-,TGTGCCACCAGCAGAGATAAGGGGTCTTACACAGATACGCAGTATTTT,CATSRDKGSYTDTQYF
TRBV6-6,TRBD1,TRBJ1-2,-,TGTGCCAGCAGTTCCCGGGACAGGGGAGCGGGTGGCTACACCTTC,CASSSRDRGAGGYTF
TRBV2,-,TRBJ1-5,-,TGTGCCTCTGCAGGACAGACGGTTTATCAGCCCCAGCATTTT,CASAGQTVYQPQHF
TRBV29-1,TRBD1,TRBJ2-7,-,TGCAGCGCTGGGGACAGGGGTTGGGACGAGCAGTACTTC,CSAGDRGWDEQYF
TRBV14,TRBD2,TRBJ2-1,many,TGTGCCAGCAGCCAAGTAGTCCTAGCGGGGGAGCAGTTCTTC,CASSQVVLAGEQFF
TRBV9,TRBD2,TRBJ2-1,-,TGTGCCAGCAGCGTGACTAGCGGGAGTGAAGGTGAGCAGTTCTTC,CASSVTSGSEGEQFF
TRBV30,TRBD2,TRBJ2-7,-,TGTGCCTGGAGTCCTAGCGGGTACGAGCAGTACTTC,CAWSPSGYEQYF
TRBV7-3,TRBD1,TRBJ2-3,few,TGTGCCAGCAGCTTAGAGACGCCCGGGACAGGGTACACAGATACGCAGTATTTT,CASSLETPGTGYTDTQYF
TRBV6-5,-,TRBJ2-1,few,TGTGCCAGCAGTCATTTGTCACGGGGAAGCAATGAGCAGTTCTTC,CASSHLSRGSNEQFF
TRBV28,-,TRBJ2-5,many,TGTGCCAGCAGTTTACCAACTGGGACCCAGTACTTC,CASSLPTGTQYF
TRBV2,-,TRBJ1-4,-,TGTGCCAGCAGTGAAACCCTAACTAATGAAAAACTGTTTTTT,CASSETLTNEKLFF